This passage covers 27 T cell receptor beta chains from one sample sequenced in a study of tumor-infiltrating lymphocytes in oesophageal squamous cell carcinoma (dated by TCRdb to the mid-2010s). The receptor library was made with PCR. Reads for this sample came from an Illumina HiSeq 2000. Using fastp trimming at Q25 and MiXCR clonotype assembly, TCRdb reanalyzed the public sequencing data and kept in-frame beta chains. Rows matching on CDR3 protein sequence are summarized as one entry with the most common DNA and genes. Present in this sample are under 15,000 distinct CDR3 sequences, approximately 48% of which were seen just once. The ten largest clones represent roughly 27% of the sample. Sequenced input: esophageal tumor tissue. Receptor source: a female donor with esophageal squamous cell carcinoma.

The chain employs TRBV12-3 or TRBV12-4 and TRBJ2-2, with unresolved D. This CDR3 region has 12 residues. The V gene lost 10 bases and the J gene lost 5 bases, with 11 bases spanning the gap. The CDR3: CANLSLTGELFF. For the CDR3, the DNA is TGTGCCAACCTCAGCCTTACCGGGGAGCTGTTTTTT.

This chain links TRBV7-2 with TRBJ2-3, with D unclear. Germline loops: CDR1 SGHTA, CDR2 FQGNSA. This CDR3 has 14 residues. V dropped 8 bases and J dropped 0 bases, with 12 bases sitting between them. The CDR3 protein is CASLRSYSTDTQYF. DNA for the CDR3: TGTGCCAGCCTCAGGAGCTATAGCACAGATACGCAGTATTTT.

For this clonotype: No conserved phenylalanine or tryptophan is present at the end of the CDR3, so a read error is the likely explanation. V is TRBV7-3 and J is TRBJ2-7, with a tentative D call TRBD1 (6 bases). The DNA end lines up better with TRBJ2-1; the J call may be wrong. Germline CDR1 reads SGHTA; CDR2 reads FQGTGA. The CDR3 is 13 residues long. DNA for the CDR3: TGTGCCAGCAGCATTAGGGCGACAGGTGAGCAGTTCTCC. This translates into CASSIRATGEQFS.

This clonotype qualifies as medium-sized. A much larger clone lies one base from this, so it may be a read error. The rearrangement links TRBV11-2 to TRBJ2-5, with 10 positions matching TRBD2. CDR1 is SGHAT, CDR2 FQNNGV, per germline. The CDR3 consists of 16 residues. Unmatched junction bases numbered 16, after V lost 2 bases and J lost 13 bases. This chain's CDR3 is CASSLRDSSGGAVLYF. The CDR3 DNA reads TGTGCCAGCAGCTTAAGGGATTCTAGCGGGGGCGCCGTTTTGTACTTC.

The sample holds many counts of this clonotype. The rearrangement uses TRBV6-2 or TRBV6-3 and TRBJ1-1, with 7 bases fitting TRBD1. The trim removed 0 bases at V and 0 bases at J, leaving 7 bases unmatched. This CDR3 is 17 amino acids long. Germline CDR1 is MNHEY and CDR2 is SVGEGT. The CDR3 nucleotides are TGTGCCAGCAGTTACTCTGCGAGGGGGCGGATGAACACTGAAGCTTTCTTT. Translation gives CASSYSARGRMNTEAFF.

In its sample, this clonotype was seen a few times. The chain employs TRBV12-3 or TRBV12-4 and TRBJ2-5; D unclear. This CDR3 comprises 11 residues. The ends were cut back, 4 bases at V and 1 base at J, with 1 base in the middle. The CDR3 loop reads CASSSQETQYF. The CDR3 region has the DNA TGTGCCAGCAGTTCCCAAGAGACCCAGTACTTC.

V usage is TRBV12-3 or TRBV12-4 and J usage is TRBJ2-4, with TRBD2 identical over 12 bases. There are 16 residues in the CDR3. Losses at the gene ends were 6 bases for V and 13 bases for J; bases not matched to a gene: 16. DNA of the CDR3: TGTGCCAGCAGACTAGGACTAGCGGGATACACAGATACGCAGTACTTC. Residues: CASRLGLAGYTDTQYF.

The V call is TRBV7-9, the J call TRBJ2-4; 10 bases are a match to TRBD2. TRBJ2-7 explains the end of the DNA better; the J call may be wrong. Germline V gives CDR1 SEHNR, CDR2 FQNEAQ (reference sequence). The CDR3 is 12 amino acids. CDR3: CASLAGEGEQYF. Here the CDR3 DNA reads TGTGCCAGCCTAGCGGGAGAGGGCGAGCAGTACTTC.

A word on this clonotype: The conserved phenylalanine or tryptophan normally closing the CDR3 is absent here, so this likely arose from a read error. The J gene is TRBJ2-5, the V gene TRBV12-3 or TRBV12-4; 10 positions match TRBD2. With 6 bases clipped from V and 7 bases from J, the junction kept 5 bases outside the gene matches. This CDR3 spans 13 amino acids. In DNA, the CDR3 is TGTGCCAGCAGCCCTAGGACTAGCGGGACCCAGTACTCC. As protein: CASSPRTSGTQYS.

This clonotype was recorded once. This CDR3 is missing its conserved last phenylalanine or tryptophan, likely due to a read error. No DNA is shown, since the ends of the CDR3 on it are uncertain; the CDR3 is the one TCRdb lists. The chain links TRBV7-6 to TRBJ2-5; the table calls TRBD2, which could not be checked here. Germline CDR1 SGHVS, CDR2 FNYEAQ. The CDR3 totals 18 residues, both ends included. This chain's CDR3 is CASSLERATMYNEQFFGS.

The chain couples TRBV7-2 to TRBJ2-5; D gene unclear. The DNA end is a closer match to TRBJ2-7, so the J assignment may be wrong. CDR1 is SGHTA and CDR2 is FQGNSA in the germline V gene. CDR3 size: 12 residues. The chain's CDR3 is CASSLRMHEQYF. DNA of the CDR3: TGTGCCAGCAGCTTAAGGATGCACGAGCAGTACTTC.

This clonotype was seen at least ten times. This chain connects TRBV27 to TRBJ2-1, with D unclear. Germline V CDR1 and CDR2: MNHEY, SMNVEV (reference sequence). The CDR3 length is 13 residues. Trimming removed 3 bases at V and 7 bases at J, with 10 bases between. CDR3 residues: CASSFSPINEQFF. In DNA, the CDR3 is TGTGCCAGCAGTTTCTCTCCTATAAATGAGCAGTTCTTC.

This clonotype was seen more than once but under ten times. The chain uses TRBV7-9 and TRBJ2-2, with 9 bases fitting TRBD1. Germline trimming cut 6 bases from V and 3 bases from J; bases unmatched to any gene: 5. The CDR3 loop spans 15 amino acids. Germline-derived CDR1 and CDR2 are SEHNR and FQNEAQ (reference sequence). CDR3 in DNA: TGTGCCAGCAGATACGGACAGGGGTACACCGGGGAGCTGTTTTTT. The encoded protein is CASRYGQGYTGELFF.

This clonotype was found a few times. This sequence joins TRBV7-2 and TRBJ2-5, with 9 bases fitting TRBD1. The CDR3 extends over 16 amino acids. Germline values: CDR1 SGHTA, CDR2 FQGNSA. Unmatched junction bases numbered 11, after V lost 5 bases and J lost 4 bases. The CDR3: CASSAYRGRGLETQYF. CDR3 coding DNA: TGTGCCAGCAGCGCCTACAGGGGGCGCGGTCTAGAGACCCAGTACTTC. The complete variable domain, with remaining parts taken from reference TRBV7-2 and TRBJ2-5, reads GAGVSQSPSNKVTEKGKDVELRCDPISGHTALYWYRQSLGQGLEFLIYFQGNSAPDKSGLPSDRFSAERTGGSVSTLTIQRTQQEDSAVYLCASSAYRGRGLETQYFGPGTRLLVL.

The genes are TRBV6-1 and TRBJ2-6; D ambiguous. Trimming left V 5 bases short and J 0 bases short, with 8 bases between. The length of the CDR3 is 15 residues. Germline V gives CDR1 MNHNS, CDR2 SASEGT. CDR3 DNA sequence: TGTGCCAGCAGTCCTCTACTCTCTGGGGCCAACGTCCTGACTTTC. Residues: CASSPLLSGANVLTF.

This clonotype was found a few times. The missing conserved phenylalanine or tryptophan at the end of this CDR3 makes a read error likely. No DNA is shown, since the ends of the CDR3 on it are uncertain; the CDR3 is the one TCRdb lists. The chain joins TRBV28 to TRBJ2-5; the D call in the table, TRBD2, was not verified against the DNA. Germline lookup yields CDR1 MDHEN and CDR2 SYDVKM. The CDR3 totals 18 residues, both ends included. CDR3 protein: CASSLGGGNLNYGYTFGS.

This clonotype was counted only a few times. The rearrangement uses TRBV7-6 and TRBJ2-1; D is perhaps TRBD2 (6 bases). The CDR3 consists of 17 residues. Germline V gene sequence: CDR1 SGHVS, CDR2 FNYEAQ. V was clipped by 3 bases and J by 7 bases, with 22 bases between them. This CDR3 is CASSFLAAELGGNEQFF. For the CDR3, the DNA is TGTGCCAGCAGCTTCTTAGCGGCCGAGTTGGGTGGAAATGAGCAGTTCTTC.

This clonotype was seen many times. CDR3 sequence reads: CASSPTYGSSYEQYF. The CDR3 region has the DNA TGTGCCAGCTCACCAACATATGGGAGCTCCTACGAGCAGTACTTC. The rearrangement joins TRBV18 to TRBJ2-7, with D possibly matching TRBD2 (5 bases). CDR3 size: 15 residues. The V end lost 2 bases, the J end lost 0 bases, and 11 bases lay between the germline ends. The V gene's germline CDR1 is KGHSH and CDR2 LQKENI.

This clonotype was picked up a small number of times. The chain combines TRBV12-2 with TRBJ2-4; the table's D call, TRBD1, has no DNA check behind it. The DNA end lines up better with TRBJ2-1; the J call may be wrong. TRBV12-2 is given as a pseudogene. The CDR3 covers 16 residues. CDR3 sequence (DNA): TGTGCAAGTCGCTTCTCCAAACGGACAGGGGGCTACGAGCAGTTCTTC. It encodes CASRFSKRTGGYEQFF.

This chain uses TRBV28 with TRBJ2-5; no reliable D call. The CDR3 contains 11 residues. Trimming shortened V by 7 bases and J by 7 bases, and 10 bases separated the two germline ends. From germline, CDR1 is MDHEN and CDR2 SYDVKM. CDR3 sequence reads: CASTLGVTQYF. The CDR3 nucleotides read TGTGCCAGCACTCTTGGGGTGACCCAGTACTTC.

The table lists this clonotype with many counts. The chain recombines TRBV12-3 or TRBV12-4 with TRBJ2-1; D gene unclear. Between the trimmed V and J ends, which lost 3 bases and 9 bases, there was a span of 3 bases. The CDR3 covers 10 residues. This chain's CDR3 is CASSLSEQFF. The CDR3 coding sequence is TGTGCCAGCAGTTTGAGTGAGCAGTTCTTC.

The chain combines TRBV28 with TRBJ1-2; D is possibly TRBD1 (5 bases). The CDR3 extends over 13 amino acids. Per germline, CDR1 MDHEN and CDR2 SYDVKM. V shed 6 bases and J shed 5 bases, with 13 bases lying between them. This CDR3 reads CASSRGRPYGYTF. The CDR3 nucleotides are TGTGCCAGCAGCCGGGGACGACCTTATGGCTACACCTTC.

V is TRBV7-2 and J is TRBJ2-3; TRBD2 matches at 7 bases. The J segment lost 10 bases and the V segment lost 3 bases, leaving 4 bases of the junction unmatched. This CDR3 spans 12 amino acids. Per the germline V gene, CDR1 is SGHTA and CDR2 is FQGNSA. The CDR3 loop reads CASSLSGTPQYF. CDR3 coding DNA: TGTGCCAGCAGCTTGAGCGGGACCCCGCAGTATTTT.

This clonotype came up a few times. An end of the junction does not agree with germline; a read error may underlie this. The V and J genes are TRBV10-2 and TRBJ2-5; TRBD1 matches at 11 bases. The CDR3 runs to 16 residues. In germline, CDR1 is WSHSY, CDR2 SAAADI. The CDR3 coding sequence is TGCGCCAGCAGTAAAAATCCGGGACAGGGGGATTCACCCCTCCACTTC. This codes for CASSKNPGQGDSPLHF.

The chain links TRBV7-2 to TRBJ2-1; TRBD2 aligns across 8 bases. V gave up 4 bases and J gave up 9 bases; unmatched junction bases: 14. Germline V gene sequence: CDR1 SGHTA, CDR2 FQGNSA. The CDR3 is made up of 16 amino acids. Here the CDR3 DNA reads TGTGCCAGCAGCTCCCCCGAAAGGACTAGCACAATTGAGCAGTTCTTC. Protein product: CASSSPERTSTIEQFF.

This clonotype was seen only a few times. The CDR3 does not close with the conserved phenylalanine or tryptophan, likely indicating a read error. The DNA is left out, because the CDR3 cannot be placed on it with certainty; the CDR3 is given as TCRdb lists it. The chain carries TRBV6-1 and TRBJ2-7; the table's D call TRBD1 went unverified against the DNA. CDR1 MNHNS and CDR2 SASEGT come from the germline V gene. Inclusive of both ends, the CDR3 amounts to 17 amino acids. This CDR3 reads CASRLQIRVNYGYTFGS.

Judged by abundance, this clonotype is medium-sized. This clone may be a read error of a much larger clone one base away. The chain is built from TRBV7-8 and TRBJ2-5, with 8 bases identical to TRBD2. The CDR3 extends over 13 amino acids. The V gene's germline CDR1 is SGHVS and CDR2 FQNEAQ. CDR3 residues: CVTKRGRNNEQYF. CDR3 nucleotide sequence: TGTGTCACAAAGCGGGGGAGGAACAATGAGCAGTACTTC.